A selection of T cell receptor beta chains follows, all from one sample in a study of blood T cell repertoires in COVID-19. Profiled with immunoSEQ multiplex PCR; TCRdb holds only in-frame clones, not every one. The sample holds roughly 400,000 clones, around nine tenths seen once. Input material: PBMCs or T cells enriched from blood (not recorded which). These receptors all stem from a young woman who had been exposed to COVID-19. Each CDR3 is given without its conserved first and last residue. The order of the fields is J gene, V gene, clone size, D gene, CDR3 protein. The D gene is left open where the match is weak. Expanded clones get a size class; other rows say once, few or many, or leave the size out.

TRBJ1-2 | TRBV28 | once | - | ASSFPRSYGYT
TRBJ2-7 | TRBV18 | - | TRBD1 | ASSLDRVAYEQY
TRBJ2-7 | TRBV7-6 | - | TRBD2 | ASSLRLSGASSYEQY
TRBJ1-3 | TRBV28 | - | TRBD1 | ASTLGTGGSGNTIY
TRBJ1-5 | TRBV25-1 | - | TRBD1 | ASGGQGTVQPQH
TRBJ1-5 | TRBV27 | few | - | ASSPGGRGSNQPQH
TRBJ2-7 | TRBV4-2 | - | - | ASSQAPISDEQY
TRBJ1-2 | TRBV30 | - | - | AWSVGRGGYGYT
TRBJ2-3 | TRBV4-2 | - | - | ASSQDLGLGTDTQY
TRBJ1-1 | TRBV5-1 | - | - | ASSPGQYTNTEAF
TRBJ2-5 | TRBV19 | few | TRBD1 | ASSVGTDVRETQY
TRBJ2-7 | TRBV7-9 | - | TRBD2 | ASSPLAAPDEQY
TRBJ2-1 | TRBV29-1 | once | - | SVVPGASSYNEQF
TRBJ1-4 | TRBV5-1 | - | - | ASSLERSSTNEKLF
TRBJ2-1 | TRBV7-3 | - | - | ASSLGGGPVNEQF
TRBJ2-5 | TRBV13 | - | TRBD2 | ASSGYSGGGSETQY
TRBJ1-6 | TRBV9 | - | TRBD1 | ASSQGGQGWNSPLH
TRBJ1-2 | TRBV28 | - | TRBD1 | ATTETGTGGGYT
TRBJ1-5 | TRBV19 | - | TRBD1 | ASTPGQGAHNQPQH
TRBJ2-2 | TRBV4-3 | - | TRBD1 | ASSPGQGGTGELF
TRBJ2-3 | TRBV19 | - | - | ASSIADSSTDTQY
TRBJ1-1 | TRBV11-2 | - | - | ASSLAAEAEAF
TRBJ2-7 | TRBV15 | once | TRBD2 | ATSRDPSSGAYEQY
TRBJ2-5 | TRBV18 | - | - | ASSPGSGETQY
TRBJ2-1 | TRBV11-3 | - | TRBD2 | ASSNAREGEQF
TRBJ2-7 | TRBV5-1 | - | TRBD1 | ASPGQGDETYEQY
TRBJ2-1 | TRBV4-2 | - | - | ASSQDLGGGRDEQF
TRBJ1-1 | TRBV5-5 | - | - | ASSWSGEEAF
TRBJ1-2 | TRBV5-4 | - | - | ASSSTANYGYT
TRBJ2-7 | TRBV28 | - | - | ASSRSGDYEQY
TRBJ2-7 | TRBV6-5 | - | TRBD2 | ASSYSRLAGEEQY
TRBJ2-7 | TRBV18 | - | TRBD2 | ASSPPGRGNEQY
TRBJ1-1 | TRBV2 | - | TRBD1 | ASSATGGLTEAF
TRBJ2-1 | TRBV25-1 | - | TRBD2 | ASSPPGGTDEQF
TRBJ1-6 | TRBV6-1 | few | - | ASSVAGASYNSPLH
TRBJ2-3 | TRBV2 | - | TRBD1 | ASRRDRSGDTQY
TRBJ1-3 | TRBV7-7 | - | - | ASSSGTSSGNTIY
TRBJ2-7 | TRBV5-6 | - | TRBD2 | ASSLDSGSSYEQY
TRBJ1-4 | TRBV29-1 | few | - | SVDAGYNEKLF
TRBJ2-1 | TRBV28 | - | - | ASSRTNYNEQF
TRBJ2-2 | TRBV19 | - | TRBD1 | ASRRQGDTGELF
TRBJ1-1 | TRBV4-1 | - | TRBD1 | ASSQYRGANTEAF
TRBJ1-1 | TRBV27 | - | - | ASSSYRVTEAF
TRBJ1-1 | TRBV19 | - | TRBD1 | ASSRTGGNTEAF
TRBJ2-7 | TRBV5-1 | - | - | ASSLAQATSYEQY
TRBJ2-2 | TRBV29-1 | few | - | SVFVSQDTGELF
TRBJ1-3 | TRBV5-6 | few | TRBD1 | ASSLLGQDSGNTIY
TRBJ2-3 | TRBV9 | - | TRBD2 | ASSVGASGVGDTQY